This T cell receptor (beta chain) appears in the sequencing data of a study of blood T cell repertoires in COVID-19. The wider study: The study drew acute and convalescent COVID-19 samples from the United States, Italy and Spain.

This CDR3 is built from 14 residues. V dropped 9 bases and J dropped 5; count of bases not matched to a gene: 11. Germline V lookup: CDR1 LNHDA, CDR2 SQIVND (reference sequence). The cohort comprised adults aged 18 to 89 years residing in under 25 US areas. Participants were placed into cohorts based on the clinical history they reported. Original data processing: Amplification with reference gene primers provided the estimates of nucleated cell counts. The repertoire was sequenced with immunoSEQ multiplex PCR; TCRdb's copy has only in-frame clones and lacks some. V and J calls and clone size are given by that table; D and trimming were obtained from the DNA. The table records about 350,000 clones, almost 90% of them present only once.

The sequence derives from a woman in her 30s who had been exposed to COVID-19. The sample was PBMCs or T cells enriched from blood (not recorded which). The chain recombines TRBV19 with TRBJ2-7; 9 bases match TRBD1. The CDR3 reads CASRTGTGFDEQYF. CDR3 nucleotide sequence: TGTGCCAGCCGAACCGGGACAGGGTTCGACGAGCAGTACTTC.